The clone carrying this TCR beta chain was recorded a few times. Using its own MiXCR run on the 5' RACE reads, TCRdb lists one record per CDR3 protein. The profile covers 290,000 or so distinct CDR3 sequences, with approximately 19% appearing a single time and around a fifth taken by the ten largest. The entry originates in a study of T-cell memory formation after mild COVID-19. Sequenced material: PBMCs or a T cell subset sorted from them (not recorded which). The TCR sequence derives from a man aged 18 to 35 who had mild COVID-19 (a few samples of this study predate the infection). Cell type and time point are not known.

This CDR3 reads CASRQVGNYGYTF. DNA of the CDR3: TGTGCCAGCAGACAGGTGGGAAACTATGGCTACACCTTC. The chain recombines TRBV28 with TRBJ1-2, with a possible D match to TRBD1 (5 bases). Germline V gene sequence: CDR1 MDHEN, CDR2 SYDVKM. Trimming left V 6 bases short and J 2 bases short, with 10 bases between. The CDR3 loop spans 13 amino acids.